This T cell receptor (beta chain) was sequenced in a study of human T cells and chemical hapten exposure. MiXCR, applied by TCRdb to the RACE reads, yields one record per CDR3 protein. The sample has over 85,000 distinct CDR3 sequences; around 11% are singletons. Concerning this clonotype itself: Its antigen remains unknown.

The CDR3 is made up of 15 amino acids. Germline V CDR1 and CDR2: LGHNA, YNFKEQ. The ends were cut back, 0 bases at V and 6 bases at J, with 13 bases in the middle. Study observations and caveats: Because all patients had alopecia, their immune responses might differ from healthy ones. After DPC sensitization, TCRs above 1 in 1000 frequency showed no change.

Time point: patch test 1, 2 weeks after DPC sensitization. Treatment of the sample: therapeutic diphenylcyclopropenone sensitization with weekly scalp DPC. This receptor was taken from a woman between 40 and 55 years old with alopecia areata. Some clones in this sample may be carry-over from other donors' samples. The V gene is TRBV4-2, the J gene TRBJ2-3; D perhaps matches TRBD2 (5 bases). The material was whole blood, obtained in connection with sensitization to the hapten diphenylcyclopropenone (DPC). CDR3 sequence (DNA): TGTGCCAGCAGCCAAGATACCCTAGCCGGGGATACGCAGTATTTT. Protein product: CASSQDTLAGDTQYF.